This T cell receptor beta chain derives from a study of control samples from healthy donors and cancer patients. Using immunoSEQ multiplex PCR, the repertoire was profiled, and TCRdb retains in-frame clones only, with some absent. The top ten clones hold around 6.4% of a sample with roughly 400,000 clones, 80% to 95% of them seen once. The length of the CDR3 is 13 residues. CDR1 is SGHTA and CDR2 is FQGNSA in the germline V gene. Trimming took off 0 bases at V and 3 bases at J, with 3 bases between the two ends. Sequencing used PBMCs. This rearrangement joins TRBV7-2 to TRBJ1-5; D remains ambiguous. The sequence was collected from a man in his forties with head and neck cancer. The CDR3 sequence: CASSLAHNQPQHF. The DNA for the CDR3 is TGTGCCAGCAGCTTAGCCCACAATCAGCCCCAGCATTTT.